This entry concerns a single TCR beta chain. The antigen is undetermined. This record comes from a study of siplizumab effects on memory and regulatory T cells. Using immunoSEQ multiplex PCR, the repertoire was profiled, and TCRdb retains in-frame clones only, with some absent. There are about 13,000 clones in the sample; 30% to 40% occur only once, and around 10% lies in the top ten. V dropped 3 bases and J dropped 7; count of bases not matched to a gene: 10. This CDR3 comprises 16 residues. CDR1 and CDR2 from the germline V gene are LNHDA and SQIVND (reference sequence). Researchers cocultured the mixed lymphocyte reaction cells at 37°C for 6 days. Labelling reagents were assigned as CFSE for responder PBMCs and Violet Dye for stimulator PBMCs, which were mixed 1:1.

Source material: CFSE-low (dividing) CD8+ T cells sorted from an allogeneic mixed lymphocyte reaction. The source is a human donor in good health; the cells came from an allogeneic mixed lymphocyte reaction. The chain couples TRBV19 to TRBJ2-1; 9 nucleotides agree with TRBD2. CDR3 residues: CASSIFWLAGTNEQFF. The CDR3 DNA is TGTGCCAGTAGTATCTTTTGGCTAGCGGGAACGAATGAGCAGTTCTTC.